This entry features one TCR beta chain sequence. The target of this receptor is not known. The sample holds no much larger clone one base away, and base qualities are not on file. The library was prepared using the immunoSEQ multiplex PCR assay. The multiplex PCR relied on a mix of 60 forward primers for TCR Vbeta segments and 13 reverse primers for TCR Jbeta segments. The CDR3 region of rearranged TCR beta genes was amplified from genomic DNA with a multiplex PCR assay. The Illumina HiSeq System was used to sequence the amplified TCR beta libraries as 87-base-pair reads. Per the authors' processing: In a later analysis, around 80 million unique TCR beta chains were counted across the approximately 620 repertoires, and approximately 9.9 million of these chains were shared by at least two donors. Raw reads were error-corrected and collapsed into unique sequences with a nearest-neighbor algorithm that merged closely related sequences to remove PCR and sequencing errors. CDR3 sequences were aligned to IMGT reference sequences to assign V, D and J gene segments. For a sequence to be retained, a match of at least six nucleotides was required to both a V gene segment and a J gene segment. Rearrangements were classified as productive when the CDR3 lacked stop codons and remained in frame with V and J, and all other rearrangements were classified as non-productive. CDR3 was defined by IMGT convention, running from the second conserved V-encoded cysteine to the conserved J-encoded phenylalanine. The earlier analysis of approximately 590 of the donors excluded any sequence lacking an unambiguous match to a single V gene segment. In an earlier analysis of several hundred of the donors, a V segment was called functional when productive rearrangements were above 56.7%, and segregating when the standard deviation between donors exceeded 5%. A statistical classification framework was developed to diagnose cytomegalovirus status using the catalog of TCR beta chain sequences. In a later analysis, V and J genes were assigned by comparing TCR nucleotide sequences against IMGT/GENE-DB human TR gene sequences. In a later analysis, CDR3 sequences and most-parsimonious VDJ recombination scenarios were assigned using the TCRdist pipeline. In a later analysis, each TCR beta chain was defined by its CDR3 amino acid sequence together with its V-gene family, and reads lacking a unique V-gene family were excluded. As a way to deal with suspected cross-contamination and a sequencing artifact, a later analysis dropped hundreds of nucleotide sequences that were highly shared and had low generation probability. For each public chain, a later analysis derived a clonal expansion index from normalized ranks of inferred template counts within each repertoire. Generation probabilities in a later analysis came from a VDJ recombination model fitted to out-of-frame rearrangements, and those results were checked against IGoR. In a later analysis, hypergeometric tests were used to score TCR-TCR, TCR-HLA and TCR-CMV co-occurrence, with a repertoire-size bias correction applied to TCR pairs. A later analysis estimated false discovery rates by permuting HLA or CMV assignments 20 times. In a later analysis, co-occurring TCRs were grouped with DBSCAN, and TCRdist sequence similarity was added when clustering was performed within HLA-allele-positive subsets. Repertoires with fewer than 30,000 or more than 120,000 public chains were left out of co-occurrence clustering, as were about 5 repertoires with anomalous nucleotide sharing. The table was pulled from immuneACCESS by TCRdb, which kept in-frame rearrangements only. Such tables lose some clones; where checked, under half of the loss comes from unresolved V genes, and the rest has no known cause. V and J calls and clone size are those listed in that table; D and trimming were worked out from the DNA. Across this sample there are about 130,000 clones, with just under 75% seen only once. More than 4.5% of the sample rests with the top ten.

The data derive from a study of cytomegalovirus exposure and HLA in healthy donors (TCRdb year 2017). Study-level background: According to an earlier analysis of 450 to 650 of the donors, some 180 million T cells yielded 117 million unique TCR beta sequences and about 300 Gb of sequence data. Roughly 300 gigabases of sequencing data and some 85 million unique TCR sequences were included in an early release covering about 700 HLA-typed donors. Among the roughly 430 genotyped donors, around 79% belonged to the genetic ancestry cluster associated with self-reported Caucasian donors. The study aimed to test whether cataloging public T cell receptors could reveal signatures of past pathogen exposure. The T cell repertoires of several hundred subjects were profiled by immunosequencing and related to cytomegalovirus serostatus. Besides the first cohort of roughly 660 subjects, a separate validation cohort made up of over 95 different subjects was used. High-throughput TCR immunosequencing, statistical association of individual TCRs with disease status, and machine learning were combined to predict cytomegalovirus infection status. A later analysis re-examined previously published TCR beta repertoires from around 670 donors and added high-resolution HLA genotyping to investigate patterns of TCR occurrence. The later analysis used no new phenotypic data to find candidate immune exposures, relying instead on TCR beta sequences and their occurrence across donors. To decide whether each TCR beta V gene segment behaved as functional or pseudogenic, an earlier analysis of nearly 600 of the donors relied on high-throughput TCR beta sequencing. Donor age, sex, ethnicity and CMV serostatus were compiled alongside the repertoire data. A later genetic analysis used genome-wide SNP genotypes for about 65% of the 666 donors, treating that subset as a discovery cohort. Every repertoire in the discovery cohort had been generated on one and the same sequencing platform. Class I and class II HLA loci were covered by the typing at four-digit resolution. The number of donors typed differed by locus, with about 629-640 for A, B, C, DRB1 and DQB1, around 500 for DQA1, 600 to 610 for DPA1, and around 450 for DPB1. Roughly five DR-DQ haplotypes were treated as single units for association and clustering because of strong linkage in the cohort. On average, roughly 200,000 unique TCR beta nucleotide sequences were sequenced per donor among a few hundred genotyped donors of the cohort, with roughly 18% of those sequences being non-productive.

V and J are trimmed by 5 bases and 5 bases, and the gene matches miss 8 bases of the junction. There are 16 amino acids in the CDR3, from cysteine to phenylalanine inclusive. The retained sequence is limited to the CDR3, 48 bases, with the frame set at the first base. Taken from the germline V gene, the CDR1 and CDR2 loops are LGHNA and YNFKEQ. General findings and caveats noted by the study authors: A later analysis found that most CMV-associated TCR beta chains appeared HLA-restricted, with HLA associations seemingly driven largely by CMV exposure. Most TCR sequences were seen in very few donors, while some public TCRs were found in many individuals. In the study, around 150 TCR beta chains were listed as associated with cytomegalovirus. In a later genetic analysis, fewer N-insertions in productive TCRs were reported among donors in an Asian-associated ancestry cluster than the approximately 670-donor mean. V-gene and J-gene trimming of TCR beta chains was associated with a missense DCLRE1C variant in a later genetic analysis, and the association was replicated in an independent cohort. A further reported finding was that TCR beta sequences accurately predicted the HLA-A and HLA-B alleles for most subjects in the first cohort. In a later analysis, the rate of TCR association differed among HLA loci, with DRB1 alleles having the most associated TCRs and HLA-C alleles having the fewest. A group of highly shared sequence variants was considered likely to be a technical artifact of the sequencing pipeline. Because counts were too low, some 17 rarely observed V segments, including chromosome 9 orphons, were left out of the earlier analysis of 500 to 750 of the donors. In a later analysis, several top co-occurrence clusters were reported to appear linked to parvovirus B19, influenza, CMV and Epstein-Barr virus. In this cohort, only TCR beta chains were sequenced, and detectable features were limited by the absence of alpha or paired-chain data. Roughly uniform sequencing depth across donors was assumed in presence/absence analyses, although this assumption may not hold. Specific HLA alleles were associated with over 15,000 TCR beta sequences at a false discovery rate of 0.05 in a later analysis. Strong co-occurrence of HLA alleles, especially DR and DQ, made assigning TCR associations to individual alleles difficult. The only immune exposure information available for the cohort was CMV serostatus. The authors suggested that the approach could potentially be extended to other disease states and immunological phenotypes. Because the 87-base-pair reads could not distinguish some IMGT-functional V segments, including TRBV6-2 and TRBV6-3, those segments were excluded. In vitro tests confirmed that a few of the cytomegalovirus-associated TCR beta chains recognize cytomegalovirus antigens. The classifier was reported to diagnose cytomegalovirus status with high specificity and sensitivity in both the original and validation cohorts. Linkage disequilibrium might explain the correlated functional status among segregating V segments, but an unknown experimental factor could not be ruled out. In a later analysis, HLA-associated TCR beta chains were found to be more clonally expanded and to have lower generation probabilities than equally common non-associated chains. HLA typing was unavailable for some donors at each locus, so association tests used only the typed subset. Broadly in line with IMGT annotations, most TCR beta V segments showed up in productive rearrangements about 87% or about 30% of the time in an earlier analysis of around 550 of the donors.

In total, just over 650 healthy bone marrow donors made up the cohort. At the time of sampling, all cohort members were nominally healthy, though unrecorded immune exposures were likely present. The donor was CMV seropositive and belonged to the group of 250 to 300 seropositive cohort members. A peripheral blood sample was provided by each donor, and peripheral blood mononuclear cells were used for TCR beta sequencing. Genomic DNA was extracted from the blood cell samples with the Qiagen DNeasy Blood Extraction Kit. The origin of this receptor is a man in his 60s in good health and CMV-seropositive. The V gene is TRBV4-2 and the J gene is TRBJ2-5, with 13 bases in between that match TRBD2. Sequenced material: PBMCs. The CDR3 amino acid sequence is: CASSGGTSGAGETQYF. The DNA is TGTGCCAGCAGCGGGGGGACTAGCGGGGCGGGGGAGACCCAGTACTTC.